This passage covers 15 T cell receptor beta chains from one sample sequenced in a study of cytomegalovirus exposure and HLA in healthy donors. The PCR employed 60 Vbeta primers together with 13 Jbeta primers. Some clones are missing from TCRdb's copy, which holds only in-frame ones; the method was immunoSEQ multiplex PCR. This table has 180,000 or so clones, about 75% appearing once. Sequences were obtained from PBMCs. These receptor sequences come from a man aged 35 to 55 in good health and CMV-seropositive.

This clone appeared a single time. The V call is TRBV11-2, the J call TRBJ2-1; 11 bases map to TRBD2. The V segment lost 2 bases and the J segment 1 base; nucleotides outside the gene matches: 10. Germline V gives CDR1 SGHAT, CDR2 FQNNGV. The CDR3 contains 19 residues. The CDR3 region is CASSLLAGGLRVSYNEQFF. The DNA of the CDR3 is TGTGCCAGCAGCTTACTAGCGGGAGGTTTACGGGTATCCTACAATGAGCAGTTCTTC.

This clone has a handful of counts. The rearrangement uses TRBV10-3 and TRBJ2-1, with 8 bases aligning to TRBD2. CDR3 size: 17 residues. Germline V gene sequence: CDR1 ENHRY, CDR2 SYGVKD. Trimming removed 0 bases from V and 9 bases from J; junction bases left unmatched: 13. CDR3 in amino acids: CAISESVGTSHMGEQFF. As DNA, the CDR3 is TGTGCCATCAGTGAGTCAGTTGGGACTAGTCACATGGGTGAGCAGTTCTTC.

This rearrangement joins TRBV21-1 to TRBJ2-3; the D call of TRBD2 is as the table states it, not checked on the DNA. TRBV21-1 counts as a pseudogene. The CDR3 is 16 amino acids. CDR3 bases: TGTGCCAGCTTAAAGCGGGGCTGGGGGAGCACAGATACGCAGTATTTT. Translating it yields CASLKRGWGSTDTQYF.

The V gene is TRBV9, the J gene TRBJ2-2; no clear D gene. CDR1 SGDLS and CDR2 YYNGEE come from the germline V gene. The length of the CDR3 is 16 residues. Deletions cut 0 bases from V and 4 bases from J, with 13 bases between. The CDR3 bases are TGTGCCAGCAGCGTAGAATCCTACCGTGGCACCGGGGAGCTGTTTTTT. It specifies CASSVESYRGTGELFF.

The chain couples TRBV20-1 to TRBJ2-3, with TRBD2 identical over 7 bases. V lost 6 bases and J lost 3; bases outside the gene matches: 0. CDR1 is DFQATT, CDR2 SNEGSKA, per germline (reference sequence). CDR3 size: 11 residues. The CDR3 DNA follows: TGCAGTGCGGGGGGGACAGATACGCAGTATTTT. Translation: CSAGGTDTQYF.

A word on this clone: A junction boundary mismatches the germline segment, possibly from a read error. The chain recombines TRBV7-9 with TRBJ2-1, with 7 positions matching TRBD2. CDR3 size: 18 residues. Germline CDR1 reads SEHNR; CDR2 reads FQNEAQ (reference sequence). The CDR3 spells CSSTPTAGRGSSYNEQFF. Here the CDR3 DNA reads TGTTCCAGCACTCCTACGGCGGGGAGGGGTAGCTCCTACAATGAGCAGTTCTTC.

This clone occurred once. The chain is built from TRBV2 and TRBJ1-5, with 9 bases fitting TRBD1. Trimming at V came to 4 bases and at J to 6 bases, leaving 7 bases not matched to a gene. In germline, CDR1 is SNHLY, CDR2 FYNNEI. This CDR3 has 15 amino acids. CDR3 bases: TGTGCCAGCAGTGCACAGGGGGCCAGGGGTCAGCCCCAGCATTTT. It yields the protein CASSAQGARGQPQHF.

The V and J genes are TRBV7-2 and TRBJ2-1, with TRBD1 identical over 7 bases. The length of the CDR3 is 13 residues. The trim removed 5 bases at V and 8 bases at J, leaving 6 bases unmatched. Germline loops: CDR1 SGHTA, CDR2 FQGNSA. The CDR3 loop is CASSLRQGYEQFF. The CDR3 DNA reads as TGTGCCAGCAGCCTGAGACAGGGCTATGAGCAGTTCTTC.

The gene calls are TRBV11-3 and TRBJ2-5; D unresolved. The CDR3 has 12 amino acids. The ends were cut back, 2 bases at V and 5 bases at J, with 6 bases in the middle. In germline, CDR1 is SGHNT, CDR2 YENEEA. The CDR3 DNA sequence: TGTGCCAGCAGCTTACGTTCGGAGACCCAGTACTTC. It codes for CASSLRSETQYF.

J is TRBJ1-3 and V is TRBV11-3, with D tentatively TRBD1 (6 bases). Germline V lookup: CDR1 SGHNT, CDR2 YENEEA. The CDR3 sequence is 16 residues long. Deletions cut 2 bases from V and 2 bases from J, with 13 bases between. The CDR3 nucleotides read TGTGCCAGCAGCTTACAGCAGGGGTCGACTGGAAACACCATATATTTT. Translation gives CASSLQQGSTGNTIYF. Based on the CDR3 plus reference TRBV11-3 and TRBJ1-3, the full variable domain is EAGVVQSPRYKIIEKKQPVAFWCNPISGHNTLYWYLQNLGQGPELLIRYENEEAVDDSQLPKDRFSAERLKGVDSTLKIQPAELGDSAVYLCASSLQQGSTGNTIYFGEGSWLTVV.

This clone is a singleton in its sample. The V call is TRBV5-1, the J call TRBJ2-3, with no clear D. The V end was cut by 0 bases, the J end by 2 bases, with 7 bases between. Germline lookup yields CDR1 SGHRS and CDR2 YFSETQ. CDR3 length: 14 amino acids. This CDR3 reads CASSLAHNTDTQYF. The CDR3, as DNA: TGCGCCAGCAGCTTGGCCCACAACACAGATACGCAGTATTTT.

This clone came up a few times. Here the CDR3 reads CASSPLLSTVPSTNEKLFF. CDR3 DNA sequence: TGTGCCAGCAGCCCCCTACTATCGACAGTCCCCTCAACTAATGAAAAACTGTTTTTT. This chain joins TRBV7-8 and TRBJ1-4; D may be TRBD1 (5 bases). The CDR3 extends over 19 amino acids. V was cut by 5 bases and J by 0 bases, with 22 bases left in between. Germline V gene lookup returns CDR1 SGHVS and CDR2 FQNEAQ.

This clone was seen more than once but under ten times. The chain joins TRBV19 to TRBJ1-5; D possibly corresponds to TRBD1 (6 bases). Trimming cost V 2 bases and J 6 bases, with 14 bases left between them. Per the germline V gene, CDR1 is LNHDA and CDR2 is SQIVND (reference sequence). There are 15 residues in the CDR3. CDR3 nucleotides: TGTGCCAGTAGTATACCAGGAACCAGGGGTCAGCCCCAGCATTTT. It encodes CASSIPGTRGQPQHF.

The CDR3 region has the DNA TGTGCCACTCAGATAGATCACGGGGACGAGCAGTACTTC. This translates into CATQIDHGDEQYF. The chain employs TRBV19 and TRBJ2-7; D might be TRBD2 (5 bases). Germline V gene sequence: CDR1 LNHDA, CDR2 SQIVND (reference sequence). V lost 10 bases, J lost 5 bases, and 18 bases lay in between. CDR3 length: 13 amino acids.

In this sample, this clone turned up once. J is TRBJ2-1 and V is TRBV4-2; 10 nucleotides match TRBD2. Germline V gene lookup returns CDR1 LGHNA and CDR2 YNFKEQ. The CDR3 is 16 residues long. The V segment lost 4 bases and the J segment 10 bases; nucleotides outside the gene matches: 13. The CDR3 DNA reads TGTGCCAGCAGCCGGCTCGGGACTAGCGATCAGGGGGAGCAGTTCTTC. As protein: CASSRLGTSDQGEQFF.